The TCR beta chain under discussion was sequenced for a study of blood T cell repertoires in COVID-19. Across the study: Samples came from the United States, Italy and Spain, spanning acute and convalescent COVID-19. T cells, B-cell-depleted T cells, or PBMCs supplied cDNA or gDNA.

Authors' data handling: By means of reference gene primer amplification, nucleated cell counts were estimated. Using immunoSEQ multiplex PCR, the repertoire was profiled, and TCRdb retains in-frame clones only, with some absent. V and J calls and clone size are as listed in that table; D and trimming were resolved from the DNA. The sample holds around 250,000 clones, approximately 86% seen once. With 5 bases clipped from V and 1 base from J, the junction kept 6 bases outside the gene matches. Germline CDR1 and CDR2: MNHEY and SVGAGI. The CDR3 is made up of 15 amino acids. The sequence was obtained from a woman between 65 and 79 years old with active or convalescent COVID-19. The chain links TRBV6-5 to TRBJ2-5; 8 bases align to TRBD1. Source material: peripheral blood. The CDR3 coding sequence is TGTGCCAGCAGTCCCACAGGGGGTTTCCAAGAGACCCAGTACTTC. This encodes CASSPTGGFQETQYF.